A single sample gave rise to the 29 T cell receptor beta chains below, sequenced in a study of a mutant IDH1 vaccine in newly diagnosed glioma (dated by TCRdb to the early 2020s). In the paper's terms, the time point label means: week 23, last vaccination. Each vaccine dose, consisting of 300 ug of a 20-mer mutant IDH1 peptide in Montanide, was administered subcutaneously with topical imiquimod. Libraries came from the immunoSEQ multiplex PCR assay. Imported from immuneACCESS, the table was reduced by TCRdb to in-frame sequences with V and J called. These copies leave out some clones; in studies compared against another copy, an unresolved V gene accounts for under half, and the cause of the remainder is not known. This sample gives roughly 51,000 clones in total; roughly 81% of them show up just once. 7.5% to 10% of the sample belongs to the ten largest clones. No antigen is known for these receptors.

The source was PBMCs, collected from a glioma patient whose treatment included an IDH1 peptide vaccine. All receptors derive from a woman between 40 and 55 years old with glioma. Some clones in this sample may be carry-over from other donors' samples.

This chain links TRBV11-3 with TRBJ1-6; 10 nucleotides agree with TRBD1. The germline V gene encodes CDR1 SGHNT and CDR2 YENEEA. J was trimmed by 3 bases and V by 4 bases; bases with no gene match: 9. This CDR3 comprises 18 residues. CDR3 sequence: CASSYHGTGVYYNSPLHF. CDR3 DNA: TGTGCCAGCAGCTACCACGGGACAGGGGTTTACTATAATTCACCCCTCCACTTT.

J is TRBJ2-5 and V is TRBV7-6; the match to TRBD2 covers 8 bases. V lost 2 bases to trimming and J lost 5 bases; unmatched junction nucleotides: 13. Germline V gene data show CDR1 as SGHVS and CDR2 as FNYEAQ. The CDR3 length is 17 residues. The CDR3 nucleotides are TGTGCCAGCAGCTTAACAGGGTCAGCCGGGGGGGTGGAGACCCAGTACTTC. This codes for CASSLTGSAGGVETQYF. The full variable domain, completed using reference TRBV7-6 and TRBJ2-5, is GAGVSQSPRYKVTKRGQDVALRCDPISGHVSLYWYRQALGQGPEFLTYFNYEAQQDKSGLPNDRFSAERPEGSISTLTIQRTEQRDSAMYRCASSLTGSAGGVETQYFGPGTRLLVL.

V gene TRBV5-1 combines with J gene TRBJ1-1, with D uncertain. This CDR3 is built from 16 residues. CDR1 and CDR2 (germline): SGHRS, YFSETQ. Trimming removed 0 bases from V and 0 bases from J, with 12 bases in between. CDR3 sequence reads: CASSLAAGKMNTEAFF. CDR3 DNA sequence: TGCGCCAGCAGCTTGGCCGCGGGCAAAATGAACACTGAAGCTTTCTTT.

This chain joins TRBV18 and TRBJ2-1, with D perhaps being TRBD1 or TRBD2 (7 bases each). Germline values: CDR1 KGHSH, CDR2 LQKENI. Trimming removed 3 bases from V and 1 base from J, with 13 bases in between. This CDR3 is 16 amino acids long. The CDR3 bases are TGTGCCAGCTCACCTCGACAGGGACTATCCTACAATGAGCAGTTCTTC. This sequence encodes CASSPRQGLSYNEQFF. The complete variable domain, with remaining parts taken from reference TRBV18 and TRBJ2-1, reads NAGVMQNPRHLVRRRGQEARLRCSPMKGHSHVYWYRQLPEEGLKFMVYLQKENIIDESGMPKERFSAEFPKEGPSILRIQQVVRGDSAAYFCASSPRQGLSYNEQFFGPGTRLTVL.

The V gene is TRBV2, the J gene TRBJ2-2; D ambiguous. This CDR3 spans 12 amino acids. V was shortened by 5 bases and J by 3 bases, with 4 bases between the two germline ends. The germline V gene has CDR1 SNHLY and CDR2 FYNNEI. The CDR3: CASSPDTGELFF. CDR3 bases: TGTGCCAGCAGTCCAGACACCGGGGAGCTGTTTTTT.

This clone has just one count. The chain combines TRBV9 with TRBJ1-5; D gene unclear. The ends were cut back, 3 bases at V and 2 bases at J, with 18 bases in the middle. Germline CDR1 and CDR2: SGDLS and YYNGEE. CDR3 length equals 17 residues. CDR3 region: CASSAGPAFGGNQPQHF. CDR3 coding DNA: TGTGCCAGCAGCGCCGGACCGGCCTTCGGGGGCAATCAGCCCCAGCATTTT.

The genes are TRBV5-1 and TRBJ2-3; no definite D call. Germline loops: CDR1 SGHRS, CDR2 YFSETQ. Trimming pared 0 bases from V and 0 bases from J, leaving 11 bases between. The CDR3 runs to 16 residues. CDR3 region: CASSLADFTSTDTQYF. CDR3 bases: TGCGCCAGCAGCTTGGCCGACTTCACTAGCACAGATACGCAGTATTTT.

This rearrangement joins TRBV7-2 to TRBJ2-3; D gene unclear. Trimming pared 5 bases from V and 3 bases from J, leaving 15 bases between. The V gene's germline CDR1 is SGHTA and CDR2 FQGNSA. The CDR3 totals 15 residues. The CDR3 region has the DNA TGTGCCAGCAGCCCTGTCGCGGTTTATACAGATACGCAGTATTTT. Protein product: CASSPVAVYTDTQYF.

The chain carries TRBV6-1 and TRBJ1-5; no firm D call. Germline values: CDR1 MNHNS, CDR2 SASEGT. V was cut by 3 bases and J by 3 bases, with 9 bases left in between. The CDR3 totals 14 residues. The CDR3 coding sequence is TGTGCCAGCAGTGAGAACGCGCCCAATCAGCCCCAGCATTTT. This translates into CASSENAPNQPQHF.

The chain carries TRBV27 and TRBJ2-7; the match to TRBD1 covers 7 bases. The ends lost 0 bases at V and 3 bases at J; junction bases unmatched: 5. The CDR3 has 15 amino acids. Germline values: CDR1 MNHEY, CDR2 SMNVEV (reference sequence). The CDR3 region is CASSLSTGDVYEQYF. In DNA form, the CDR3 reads TGTGCCAGCAGTTTATCTACAGGGGACGTCTACGAGCAGTACTTC.

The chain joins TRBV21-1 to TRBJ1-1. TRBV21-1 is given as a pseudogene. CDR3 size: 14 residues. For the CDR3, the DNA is TGTGCCAGCATCCCGAGAGGGTGCGGCACTGAAGCTTTCTTT. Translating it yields CASIPRGCGTEAFF.

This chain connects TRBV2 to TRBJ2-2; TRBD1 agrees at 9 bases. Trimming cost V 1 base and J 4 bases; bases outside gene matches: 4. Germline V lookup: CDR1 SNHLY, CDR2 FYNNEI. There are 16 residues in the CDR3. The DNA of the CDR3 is TGTGCCAGCAGTGAAGGACAGGGGGTTTCCACCGGGGAGCTGTTTTTT. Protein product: CASSEGQGVSTGELFF.

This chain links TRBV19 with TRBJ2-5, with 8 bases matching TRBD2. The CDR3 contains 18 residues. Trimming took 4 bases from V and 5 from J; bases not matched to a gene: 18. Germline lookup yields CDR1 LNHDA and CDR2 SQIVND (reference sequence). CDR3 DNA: TGTGCCAGTAGTACCCCCTCCTTGGGGCGGGGGGCCGCGGAGACCCAGTACTTC. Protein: CASSTPSLGRGAAETQYF.

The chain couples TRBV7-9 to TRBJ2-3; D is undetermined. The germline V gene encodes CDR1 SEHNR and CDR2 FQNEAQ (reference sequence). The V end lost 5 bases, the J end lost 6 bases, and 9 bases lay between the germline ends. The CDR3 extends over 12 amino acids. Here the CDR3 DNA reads TGTGCCAGCAGCATCCTCGGGGATACGCAGTATTTT. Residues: CASSILGDTQYF.

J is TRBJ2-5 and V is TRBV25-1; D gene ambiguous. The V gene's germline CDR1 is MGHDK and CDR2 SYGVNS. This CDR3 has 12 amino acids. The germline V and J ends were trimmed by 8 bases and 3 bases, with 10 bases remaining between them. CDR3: CASEGREETQYF. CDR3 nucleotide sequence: TGTGCCAGCGAAGGAAGGGAAGAGACCCAGTACTTC.

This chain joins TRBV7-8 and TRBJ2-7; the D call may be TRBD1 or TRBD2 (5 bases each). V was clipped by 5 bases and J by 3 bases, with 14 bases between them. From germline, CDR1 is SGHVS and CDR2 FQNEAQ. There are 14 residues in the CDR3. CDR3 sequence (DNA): TGTGCCAGCAGCGACCGGGACGGGGTCTACGAGCAGTACTTC. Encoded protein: CASSDRDGVYEQYF.

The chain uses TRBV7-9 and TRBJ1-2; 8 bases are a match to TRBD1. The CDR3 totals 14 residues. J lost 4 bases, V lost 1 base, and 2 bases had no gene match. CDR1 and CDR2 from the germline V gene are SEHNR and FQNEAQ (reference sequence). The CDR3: CASSLGQGAYGYTF. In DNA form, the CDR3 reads TGTGCCAGCAGCTTAGGGCAGGGGGCCTATGGCTACACCTTC. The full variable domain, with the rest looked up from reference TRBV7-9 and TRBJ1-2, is DTGVSQNPRHKITKRGQNVTFRCDPISEHNRLYWYRQTLGQGPEFLTYFQNEAQLEKSRLLSDRFSAERPKGSFSTLEIQRTEQGDSAMYLCASSLGQGAYGYTFGSGTRLTVV.

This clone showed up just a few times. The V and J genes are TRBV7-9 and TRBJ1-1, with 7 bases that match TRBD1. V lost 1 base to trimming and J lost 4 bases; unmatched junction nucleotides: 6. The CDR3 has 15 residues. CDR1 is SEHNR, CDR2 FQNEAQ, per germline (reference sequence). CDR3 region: CASSLVEGAGTEAFF. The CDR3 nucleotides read TGTGCCAGCAGCTTAGTTGAGGGGGCAGGCACTGAAGCTTTCTTT.

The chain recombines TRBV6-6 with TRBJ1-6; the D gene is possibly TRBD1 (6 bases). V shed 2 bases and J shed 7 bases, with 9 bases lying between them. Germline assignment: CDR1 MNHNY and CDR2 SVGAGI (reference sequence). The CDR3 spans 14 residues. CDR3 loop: CASSYMGANSPLHF. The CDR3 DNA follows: TGTGCCAGCAGTTACATGGGGGCCAATTCACCCCTCCACTTT.

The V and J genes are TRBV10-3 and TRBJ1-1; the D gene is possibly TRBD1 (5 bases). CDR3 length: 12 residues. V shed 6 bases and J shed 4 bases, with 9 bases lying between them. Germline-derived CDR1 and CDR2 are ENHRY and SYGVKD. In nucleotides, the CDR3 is TGTGCCATCAGGGGTGGGGGCACTGAAGCTTTCTTT. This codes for CAIRGGGTEAFF.

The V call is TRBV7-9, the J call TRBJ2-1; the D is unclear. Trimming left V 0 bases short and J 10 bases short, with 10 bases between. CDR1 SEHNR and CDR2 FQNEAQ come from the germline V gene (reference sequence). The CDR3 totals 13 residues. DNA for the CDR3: TGTGCCAGCAGCTTAGCGCAGGAGCCCGAGCAGTTCTTC. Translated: CASSLAQEPEQFF.

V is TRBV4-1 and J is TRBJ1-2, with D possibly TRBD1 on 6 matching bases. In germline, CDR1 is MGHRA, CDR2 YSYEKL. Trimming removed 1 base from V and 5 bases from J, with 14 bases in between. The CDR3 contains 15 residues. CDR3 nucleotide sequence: TGCGCCAGCAGCCAAGGATCAACAGGGTCGTATGGCTACACCTTC. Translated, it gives CASSQGSTGSYGYTF.

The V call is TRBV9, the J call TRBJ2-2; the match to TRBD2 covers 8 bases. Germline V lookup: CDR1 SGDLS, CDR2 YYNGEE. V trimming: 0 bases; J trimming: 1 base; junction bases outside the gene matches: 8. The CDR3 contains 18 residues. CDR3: CASSVDLRGAGNTGELFF. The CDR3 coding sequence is TGTGCCAGCAGCGTAGATCTGCGGGGGGCGGGGAACACCGGGGAGCTGTTTTTT.

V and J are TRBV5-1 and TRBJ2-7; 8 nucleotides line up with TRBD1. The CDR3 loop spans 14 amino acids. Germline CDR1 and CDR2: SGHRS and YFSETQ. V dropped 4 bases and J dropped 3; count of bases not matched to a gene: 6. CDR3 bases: TGCGCCAGCAGCCCCGAGACAGGGGTCTACGAGCAGTACTTC. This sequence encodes CASSPETGVYEQYF.

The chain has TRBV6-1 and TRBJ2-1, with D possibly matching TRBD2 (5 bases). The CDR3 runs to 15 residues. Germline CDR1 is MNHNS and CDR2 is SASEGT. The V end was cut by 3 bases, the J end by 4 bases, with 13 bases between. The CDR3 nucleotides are TGTGCCAGCAGTGATTGGACTGGAAAGTACAATGAGCAGTTCTTC. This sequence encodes CASSDWTGKYNEQFF.

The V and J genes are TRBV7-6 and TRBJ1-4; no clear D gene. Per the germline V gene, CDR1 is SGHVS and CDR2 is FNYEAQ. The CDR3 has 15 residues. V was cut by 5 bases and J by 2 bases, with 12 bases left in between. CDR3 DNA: TGTGCCAGCAGCCTCCAGTCAACCACTAATGAAAAACTGTTTTTT. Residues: CASSLQSTTNEKLFF. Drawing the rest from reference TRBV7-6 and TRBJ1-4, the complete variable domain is GAGVSQSPRYKVTKRGQDVALRCDPISGHVSLYWYRQALGQGPEFLTYFNYEAQQDKSGLPNDRFSAERPEGSISTLTIQRTEQRDSAMYRCASSLQSTTNEKLFFGSGTQLSVL.

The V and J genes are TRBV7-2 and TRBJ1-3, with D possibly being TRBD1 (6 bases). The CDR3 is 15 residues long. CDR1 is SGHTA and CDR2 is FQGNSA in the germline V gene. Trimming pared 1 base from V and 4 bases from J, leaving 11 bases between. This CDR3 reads CASSLVSGAGNTIYF. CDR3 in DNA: TGTGCCAGCAGCTTAGTCTCAGGGGCGGGAAACACCATATATTTT.

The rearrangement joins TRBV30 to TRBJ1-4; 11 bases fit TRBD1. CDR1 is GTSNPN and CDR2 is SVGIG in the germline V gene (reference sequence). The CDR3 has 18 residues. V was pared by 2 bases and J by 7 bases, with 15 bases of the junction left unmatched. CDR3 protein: CAWSPPPGQGVWSEKLFF. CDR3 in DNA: TGTGCCTGGAGTCCTCCACCGGGACAGGGGGTTTGGAGTGAAAAACTGTTTTTT.

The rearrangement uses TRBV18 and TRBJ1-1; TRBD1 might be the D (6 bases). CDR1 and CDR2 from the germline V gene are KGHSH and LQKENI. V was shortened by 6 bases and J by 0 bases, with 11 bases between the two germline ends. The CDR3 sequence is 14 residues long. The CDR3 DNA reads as TGTGCCAGCTCGTCGGGACACCTGAACACTGAAGCTTTCTTT. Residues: CASSSGHLNTEAFF. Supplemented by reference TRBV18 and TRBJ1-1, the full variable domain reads NAGVMQNPRHLVRRRGQEARLRCSPMKGHSHVYWYRQLPEEGLKFMVYLQKENIIDESGMPKERFSAEFPKEGPSILRIQQVVRGDSAAYFCASSSGHLNTEAFFGQGTRLTVV.